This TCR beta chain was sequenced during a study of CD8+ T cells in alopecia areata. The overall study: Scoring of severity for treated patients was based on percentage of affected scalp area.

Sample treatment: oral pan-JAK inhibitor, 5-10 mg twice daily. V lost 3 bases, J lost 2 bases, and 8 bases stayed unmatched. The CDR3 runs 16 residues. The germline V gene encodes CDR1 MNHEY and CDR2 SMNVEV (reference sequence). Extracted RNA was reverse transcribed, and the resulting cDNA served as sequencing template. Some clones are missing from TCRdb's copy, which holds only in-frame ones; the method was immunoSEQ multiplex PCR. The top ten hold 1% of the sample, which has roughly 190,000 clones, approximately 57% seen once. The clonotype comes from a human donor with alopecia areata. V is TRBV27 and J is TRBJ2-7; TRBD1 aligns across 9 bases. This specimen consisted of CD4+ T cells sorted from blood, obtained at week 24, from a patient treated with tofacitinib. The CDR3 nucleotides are TGTGCCAGCAGTTTTGCGACCGGGACAGGGACCTACGAGCAGTACTTC. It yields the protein CASSFATGTGTYEQYF.